The next 20 T cell receptor beta chains were all read from a single sample in a study of blood T cells in healthy people across ages (dated by TCRdb to the mid-2010s). Receptor libraries were prepared by 5' RACE. TCRdb records Illumina HiSeq 2500 as the sequencer. A second PCR of roughly 7 to 12 cycles was run with a J-beta primer mix and a sample-barcoded 5' primer. The raw public data were reprocessed by TCRdb itself: fastp quality trimming at Q25, MiXCR clonotype calling, in-frame beta chains only. Merged by CDR3 protein, the rows form single entries marked with the most common genes and DNA. This sample holds about 730,000 distinct CDR3 sequences; about 42% were observed only once. The ten largest clonotypes hold 20% to 25% of the sample. The sequencing sample was made of blood. These TCRs come from a woman in her fifties or sixties in good health.

In DNA, the CDR3 is TGCAGCGTTGAGGTCCAGGACGGCTACGAGCAGTACTTC. It yields the protein CSVEVQDGYEQYF. The chain uses TRBV29-1 and TRBJ2-7; D is undetermined. The CDR3 runs 13 residues. Germline lookup yields CDR1 SQVTM and CDR2 ANQGSEA. The V gene lost 3 bases and the J gene lost 3 bases, with 12 bases spanning the gap.

The chain uses TRBV6-1 and TRBJ2-5, with 7 bases aligning to TRBD1. With 6 bases clipped from V and 0 bases from J, the junction kept 4 bases outside the gene matches. The germline V gene encodes CDR1 MNHNS and CDR2 SASEGT. The CDR3 has 14 residues. The CDR3 nucleotides read TGTGCCAGCAGGACAGGGTGGTACCAAGAGACCCAGTACTTC. Translation gives CASRTGWYQETQYF.

The genes are TRBV9 and TRBJ2-1, with TRBD2 identical over 7 bases. J gave up 0 bases and V 4 bases, and 7 bases lay outside the gene matches. The CDR3 contains 16 residues. In germline, CDR1 is SGDLS, CDR2 YYNGEE. The DNA of the CDR3 is TGTGCCAGCAGCACCCTCGGGGGGAGCTCCTACAATGAGCAGTTCTTC. Encoded protein: CASSTLGGSSYNEQFF.

This clonotype was seen repeatedly, ten times or more. The V call is TRBV7-3, the J call TRBJ2-1, with D perhaps TRBD2 (5 bases). The CDR3 extends over 13 amino acids. CDR1 SGHTA and CDR2 FQGTGA come from the germline V gene. V was shortened by 1 base and J by 6 bases, with 7 bases between the two germline ends. For the CDR3, the DNA is TGTGCCAGCAGCTTAAGCGGGCTCAATGAGCAGTTCTTC. Encoded protein: CASSLSGLNEQFF.

This clonotype has just a few counts. For the CDR3, the DNA is TGTGCCAGCAGCTTATCTGGGGCCGAGCAGGGGGTCTCTGGCTACACCTTC. Translated: CASSLSGAEQGVSGYTF. V is TRBV7-3 and J is TRBJ1-2; 7 bases fit TRBD1. CDR1 SGHTA and CDR2 FQGTGA come from the germline V gene. This CDR3 is built from 17 residues. V lost 2 bases, J lost 7 bases, and 16 bases stayed unmatched.

The genes are TRBV24-1 and TRBJ2-5; 11 positions match TRBD1. CDR1 is KGHDR, CDR2 SFDVKD, per germline. V was clipped by 5 bases and J by 0 bases; unmatched bases: 1. This CDR3 is built from 15 residues. The CDR3 sequence: CATSVGQGDQETQYF. CDR3 sequence (DNA): TGTGCCACCAGTGTGGGACAGGGGGACCAAGAGACCCAGTACTTC.

The table lists this clonotype with a few counts. V gene TRBV12-3 or TRBV12-4 combines with J gene TRBJ2-7; D remains ambiguous. The CDR3 is made up of 14 amino acids. V gave up 3 bases and J gave up 6 bases, with 15 bases separating them. The CDR3 protein is CASSFELPRGEQYF. CDR3 coding DNA: TGTGCCAGCAGTTTTGAGCTGCCTCGAGGCGAGCAGTACTTC.

The V call is TRBV10-3, the J call TRBJ1-1, with D tentatively TRBD1 (5 bases). This CDR3 contains 13 residues. With 2 bases removed from V and 3 bases from J, the gap between germline ends came to 7 bases. Per germline, CDR1 ENHRY and CDR2 SYGVKD. The CDR3 protein is CAISEAGDTEAFF. The DNA for the CDR3 is TGTGCCATCAGTGAGGCGGGGGACACTGAAGCTTTCTTT.

V and J are TRBV20-1 and TRBJ2-1; TRBD1 is a possible D gene (7 bases). Between the trimmed V and J ends, which lost 3 bases and 7 bases, there was a span of 16 bases. The germline V gene encodes CDR1 DFQATT and CDR2 SNEGSKA (reference sequence). This CDR3 region has 14 residues. The CDR3 DNA is TGCAGTGCTAGCAAAAACAGGGGAGGAAATGAGCAGTTCTTC. Its translation: CSASKNRGGNEQFF.

On this clonotype itself: A much larger clone lies a single base off, so this may be a read error. The genes are TRBV7-2 and TRBJ2-1; TRBD1 is a possible D gene (5 bases). This CDR3 region has 13 residues. Trimming pared 2 bases from V and 6 bases from J, leaving 8 bases between. Germline V gene sequence: CDR1 SGHTA, CDR2 FQGNSA. The CDR3 nucleotides are TGTGCCAGCAGCTTACAGGGTCTCAATGAGCAGTTCTTC. This sequence encodes CASSLQGLNEQFF.

The chain has TRBV29-1 and TRBJ1-2; D is uncertain. Between the trimmed V and J ends, which lost 2 bases and 2 bases, there was a span of 12 bases. CDR3 length: 14 residues. Germline lookup yields CDR1 SQVTM and CDR2 ANQGSEA. CDR3 coding DNA: TGCAGCGTTGAAAATGTCAGCCCGAACTATGGCTACACCTTC. Its protein is CSVENVSPNYGYTF.

The V and J genes are TRBV20-1 and TRBJ2-5; unclear D gene. Germline loops: CDR1 DFQATT, CDR2 SNEGSKA (reference sequence). The CDR3 is 15 amino acids. V was shortened by 2 bases and J by 5 bases, with 18 bases between the two germline ends. The CDR3 coding sequence is TGCAGTGCTAGACGGCGGCGCAGTCCTAGGGAGACCCAGTACTTC. Translated, it gives CSARRRRSPRETQYF.

Regarding this clonotype: A clone one base away is much larger, so this may be a read error. V usage is TRBV9 and J usage is TRBJ2-7, with D possibly matching TRBD1 (6 bases). CDR3 length: 12 residues. CDR1 is SGDLS, CDR2 YYNGEE, per germline. V gave up 2 bases and J gave up 9 bases, with 12 bases separating them. The CDR3, as DNA: TGTGCCAGCAGCGTCGTTCAGGGGCCGCAGTACTTC. Translation gives CASSVVQGPQYF.

The genes are TRBV12-5 and TRBJ1-2, with 9 bases identical to TRBD1. Germline V gene sequence: CDR1 LGHNT, CDR2 FRNRAP. This CDR3 region has 14 residues. The DNA of the CDR3 is TGTACTACCCGACGGGGACAGGGAAGTTCTGGCTACACCTTC. This translates into CTTRRGQGSSGYTF.

The chain employs TRBV20-1 and TRBJ2-1; TRBD2 aligns across 8 bases. The CDR3 spans 13 residues. CDR1 is DFQATT, CDR2 SNEGSKA, per germline (reference sequence). J was trimmed by 8 bases and V by 0 bases; bases with no gene match: 3. This CDR3 is CSAREGLADEQFF. CDR3 coding DNA: TGCAGTGCTAGAGAAGGACTAGCCGATGAGCAGTTCTTC.

Concerning this clonotype itself: The junction departs from germline at one end; a sequencing error may be responsible. The chain couples TRBV14 to TRBJ1-2; no clear D gene. CDR1 SGHDN and CDR2 FVKESK come from the germline V gene. This CDR3 comprises 16 residues. The CDR3 nucleotides read TGTGCCAGCAGCCAAGGGCGGGGTACCAGAGACTATGGCCACACCTTC. Residues: CASSQGRGTRDYGHTF.

This clonotype showed up just once. An end of the junction differs from the germline gene, which may be a read error. The genes are TRBV20-1 and TRBJ1-6; 8 bases line up with TRBD1. CDR3 length equals 15 residues. Per the germline V gene, CDR1 is DFQATT and CDR2 is SNEGSKA (reference sequence). CDR3 protein: CSARIPDRENSLLHF. The CDR3 region has the DNA TGCAGTGCTAGAATCCCGGACAGGGAGAATTCACTCCTCCACTTT.

The CDR3 is CASSQVRLETQYF. CDR3 in DNA: TGCGCCAGCAGCCAAGTTAGGTTAGAGACCCAGTACTTC. The chain recombines TRBV4-1 with TRBJ2-7; the D is unclear. The end of the DNA fits TRBJ2-5 better, so the J call may be wrong. The germline gives CDR1 MGHRA, CDR2 YSYEKL. The CDR3 consists of 13 residues.

This chain uses TRBV7-2 with TRBJ2-5, with 8 bases aligning to TRBD1. The germline V gene has CDR1 SGHTA and CDR2 FQGNSA. There are 17 residues in the CDR3. Trimming removed 4 bases from V and 4 bases from J; junction bases left unmatched: 14. The CDR3 loop reads CASSSHSDRVEGETQYF. The CDR3 DNA is TGTGCCAGCAGCTCACACTCGGACAGGGTTGAAGGAGAGACCCAGTACTTC.

This clonotype has only a few counts. The CDR3 here is CASSWEGSFLYEQYF. The CDR3 DNA is TGTGCCAGCAGCTGGGAGGGGAGCTTCCTTTACGAGCAGTACTTC. The J gene is TRBJ2-7, the V gene TRBV7-9; the match to TRBD2 covers 7 bases. Germline CDR1 reads SEHNR; CDR2 reads FQNEAQ (reference sequence). The V gene end was trimmed by 4 bases and the J gene end by 4 bases; junction bases not matched to a gene: 10. The CDR3 is 15 residues long.